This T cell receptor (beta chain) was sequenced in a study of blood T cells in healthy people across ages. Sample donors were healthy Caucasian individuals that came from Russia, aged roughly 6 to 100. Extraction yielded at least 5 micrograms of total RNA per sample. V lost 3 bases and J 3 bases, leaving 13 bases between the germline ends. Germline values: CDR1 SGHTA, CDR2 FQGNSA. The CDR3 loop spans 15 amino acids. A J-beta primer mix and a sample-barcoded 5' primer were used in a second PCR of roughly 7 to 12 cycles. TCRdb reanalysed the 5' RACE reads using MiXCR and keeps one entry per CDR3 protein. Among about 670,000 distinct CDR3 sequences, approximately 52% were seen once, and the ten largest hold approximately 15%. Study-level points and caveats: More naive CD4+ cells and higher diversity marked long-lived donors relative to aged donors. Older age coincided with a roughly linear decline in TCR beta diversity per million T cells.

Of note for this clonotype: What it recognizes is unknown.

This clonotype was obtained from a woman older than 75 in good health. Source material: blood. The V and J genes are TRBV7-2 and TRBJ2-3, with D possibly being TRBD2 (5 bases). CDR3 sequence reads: CASSFLAGVTDTQYF. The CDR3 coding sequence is TGTGCCAGCAGCTTCCTAGCAGGCGTTACAGATACGCAGTATTTT.